This is a list of T cell receptor beta chains from one sample in a study of T cell responses to AZD1222 COVID-19 vaccine. TCRdb's table, derived via immunoSEQ multiplex PCR, lists solely in-frame clones and lacks some. Seen here are more than 150,000 clones, about nine tenths observed once, and the top ten hold 5.5% to 8.5%. Sequenced here: peripheral blood, sampled after recovery from COVID-19. The source of these receptors is an adult who had recovered from COVID-19. The CDR3 runs from the conserved cysteine through the conserved F or W. A D gene is named only where the DNA matches it firmly. For some rows the clone size is stated as once, few or many, or as a class when expanded; others skip it.

abundance	v_gene	d_gene	j_gene	CDR3nt	CDR3aa
NA	TRBV5-1	NA	TRBJ2-7	TGCGCCAGCAGCAGAACAGGGACCGAGCAGTACTTC	CASSRTGTEQYF
once	TRBV6-2/TRBV6-3	NA	TRBJ1-1	TGTGCCAGCAGTTACTTCCGCACTGAAGCTTTCTTT	CASSYFRTEAFF
NA	TRBV11-1	TRBD1	TRBJ1-2	TGTGCCAGCAGCAGGGACAGCGCTAACTATGGCTACACCTTC	CASSRDSANYGYTF
NA	TRBV18	TRBD1	TRBJ1-1	TGTGCCAGCTCGGTTCACCCAGGGGGCGCCGGGACTGAAGCTTTCTTT	CASSVHPGGAGTEAFF
NA	TRBV25-1	NA	TRBJ2-7	TGTGCCAGCAGTGACTCCTTGGCCTACGAGCAGTACTTC	CASSDSLAYEQYF
NA	TRBV7-2	NA	TRBJ2-6	TGTGCCAGCAGCTTAACCGGGGCTGGGGCCAACGTCCTGACTTTC	CASSLTGAGANVLTF
few	TRBV4-3	TRBD1	TRBJ2-1	TGCGCCAGCAGCCCCCTCGGGACAGGCAACGAAAATGAGCAGTTCTTC	CASSPLGTGNENEQFF
NA	TRBV7-9	TRBD1	TRBJ2-2	TGTGCCAGCAGCTCCTCCTTGGACAGGGGGGTCGGGGAGCTGTTTTTT	CASSSSLDRGVGELFF
NA	TRBV19	TRBD1	TRBJ1-6	TGTGCCAGTAGTTTCAAGACAGGGTGGGATTCACCCCTCCACTTT	CASSFKTGWDSPLHF
NA	TRBV3-1/TRBV3-2	NA	TRBJ1-3	TGTGCCAGCAGCCCGGGACACAGCTCTGGAAACACCATATATTTT	CASSPGHSSGNTIYF
NA	TRBV28	TRBD1	TRBJ2-7	TGTGCCAGCAGTTTAGGCCCGACAGGGTCATACGAGCAGTACTTC	CASSLGPTGSYEQYF
NA	TRBV5-1	NA	TRBJ2-7	TGCGCCAGCAGCCCCTCCGGCGGCTACGAGCAGTACTTC	CASSPSGGYEQYF
NA	TRBV7-2	TRBD1	TRBJ2-7	TGTGCCAGCAGCTCCGGCAGGGGGCTCTACGAGCAGTACTTC	CASSSGRGLYEQYF
NA	TRBV6-4	TRBD1	TRBJ2-6	TGTGCCAGCAGTGACACCCCAGGGGGTGACGGGGCCAACGTCCTGACTTTC	CASSDTPGGDGANVLTF
NA	TRBV18	NA	TRBJ2-7	TGTGCCAGCTCACCTTTGCCCTCACAGGGTGTAAATCCTCTGGGAGAGCAGTACTTC	CASSPLPSQGVNPLGEQYF
NA	TRBV4-1	TRBD2	TRBJ2-3	TGCGCCAGCAGCCAAGATCTGAATAGCGGGGTACCGGATACGCAGTATTTT	CASSQDLNSGVPDTQYF
NA	TRBV19	NA	TRBJ1-5	TGTGCCAGTAGCCGGACGGACCTGACCCAGCATTTT	CASSRTDLTQHF
once	TRBV6-1	NA	TRBJ2-6	TGTGCCAGCAGTGAAATTGGTAATGGGGCCAACGTCCTGACTTTC	CASSEIGNGANVLTF
NA	TRBV3-1/TRBV3-2	TRBD2	TRBJ2-2	TGTGCCAGCAGCCAAGGGGGACTAGCGATTCTCACCGGGGAGCTGTTTTTT	CASSQGGLAILTGELFF
NA	TRBV29-1	NA	TRBJ1-2	TGCAGCATTCCTCGGGGGGTTCAAGGCTACACCTTC	CSIPRGVQGYTF
NA	TRBV19	NA	TRBJ1-5	TGTGCCAGTACCCCGGGGCACTCGGGTCAGCCCCAGCATTTT	CASTPGHSGQPQHF
NA	TRBV7-2	NA	TRBJ1-5	TGTGCCAGCAGCTTAGGGACCCTCCCCGGTCAGCCCCAGCATTTT	CASSLGTLPGQPQHF
NA	TRBV5-4	TRBD1	TRBJ2-5	TGTGCCAGCAGCTTGTTAGGGACAGGGGCGTACCAAGAGACCCAGTACTTC	CASSLLGTGAYQETQYF
NA	TRBV10-2	NA	TRBJ1-1	TGCGCCAGCAGTGCTATGACTGAAGCTTTCTTT	CASSAMTEAFF